These T cell receptor beta chains were read from a single sample in a study of shared clonotypes between healthy human individuals. Profiled with immunoSEQ multiplex PCR; TCRdb holds only in-frame clones, not every one. The profile shows around 1.9 million clones, around 95% of them singletons. The sample taken for sequencing was naive CD8+ T cells from PBMCs. The source of these receptors is a man aged 18-30 years in good health. Some clones in this sample may be carry-over from other donors' samples. Both conserved end residues are trimmed from each CDR3. D genes are given only for firm matches. Expanded clones get a size class; other rows say once, few or many, or leave the size out.

D gene,clone size,J gene,V gene,CDR3 protein
NA,NA,TRBJ2-2,TRBV12-5,ASGLDRWELF
TRBD2,once,TRBJ2-2,TRBV6-5,ASSDSRLAARELF
NA,NA,TRBJ1-1,TRBV30,AWSVQPGSEAF
NA,NA,TRBJ2-7,TRBV28,ASSTRSTYEQY
TRBD1,NA,TRBJ2-7,TRBV15,ATRDRGNEQY
TRBD2,NA,TRBJ2-7,TRBV4-1,ASSHPGGDPSSYEQY
NA,NA,TRBJ2-6,TRBV6-4,ASSEAEYRAPISGANVLT
NA,NA,TRBJ2-5,TRBV27,ASSLYPGTVGETQY
NA,NA,TRBJ2-1,TRBV11-3,ASSSTGKPYNEQF
TRBD2,NA,TRBJ2-1,TRBV15,ATSRVGGTSGSRNEQF
TRBD1,NA,TRBJ2-7,TRBV28,ASRGTGLPYEQY
TRBD2,NA,TRBJ2-7,TRBV2,ASIPEWGGRPS
NA,NA,TRBJ2-7,TRBV6-1,ASGGGAGRFYEQY
NA,NA,TRBJ2-2,TRBV6-5,ASSYSNSGELF
NA,NA,TRBJ1-3,TRBV7-9,ASSPRGRGPNTSGNTIY
TRBD1,NA,TRBJ1-3,TRBV7-9,ASSLDRAGNTIY
NA,NA,TRBJ1-5,TRBV19,ASSIAAGQPQH
TRBD2,NA,TRBJ2-2,TRBV7-7,ASSAGTSFNPGELF
NA,NA,TRBJ2-3,TRBV23-1,ASSRGRGASSSCTDTQY
TRBD1,once,TRBJ1-1,TRBV11-2,ASSHGEGGPNTEAF
TRBD2,NA,TRBJ2-7,TRBV6-5,ASSTGGGGYEQY
TRBD2,NA,TRBJ2-7,TRBV28,ASSPRGLAGEDEQY
NA,NA,TRBJ2-2,TRBV30,AWSVTGAGELF
NA,NA,TRBJ2-3,TRBV4-1,ASSPTPFGDTQY
TRBD2,NA,TRBJ2-1,TRBV5-1,ASSLAPIERGSYNEQF
TRBD2,NA,TRBJ2-7,TRBV27,ASSSTSGYSYEQY
TRBD2,NA,TRBJ2-3,TRBV29-1,SVVGLIAGALDTQY
NA,NA,TRBJ1-6,TRBV5-1,ASRTSGNSPLH
TRBD1,NA,TRBJ2-7,TRBV28,ASRRQGEQY
NA,NA,TRBJ2-7,TRBV4-1,ASSQGRVPSYEQY
NA,few,TRBJ2-7,TRBV16,ASSPPGGYEQY
TRBD1,once,TRBJ1-2,TRBV7-9,ASSLDRGIIGYT
TRBD2,NA,TRBJ2-1,TRBV7-6,ASSVLSGRAEMYNEQF
NA,NA,TRBJ1-2,TRBV2,ASSESLAGRASYGYT
TRBD1,NA,TRBJ2-1,TRBV28,ASSSPGQGKNEQF
TRBD2,NA,TRBJ2-1,TRBV4-2,ASSPSVAGGFGNEQF
NA,NA,TRBJ2-3,TRBV28,ASSSERLSTDTQY
NA,NA,TRBJ1-4,TRBV28,ASSLGSTNEKLF
TRBD1,NA,TRBJ2-7,TRBV18,ASTTGTGHYEQY
NA,NA,TRBJ1-2,TRBV19,ASSSVGRAILTNYGYT
TRBD2,NA,TRBJ2-1,TRBV29-1,SVEGLAGSSYNEQF